What follows are 4 T cell receptor beta chains derived from one specimen sequenced in a study of cytomegalovirus exposure and HLA in healthy donors. 13 Jbeta primers and 60 Vbeta primers were used for the PCR. Method: immunoSEQ multiplex PCR; TCRdb's copy keeps in-frame clones and lacks some. The data contain roughly 140,000 clones, about four fifths of them singletons. Specimen: PBMCs. Receptors originate from a woman younger than 35 in good health and CMV-seropositive.

This chain joins TRBV18 and TRBJ2-7; TRBD1 might be the D (6 bases). Trimming removed 4 bases from V and 6 bases from J, with 10 bases in between. The CDR3 consists of 12 residues. From germline, CDR1 is KGHSH and CDR2 LQKENI. For the CDR3, the DNA is TGTGCCAGCTCACTCAGGGACACCGAGCAGTACTTC. The encoded protein is CASSLRDTEQYF. The variable domain in full, with the rest retrieved from reference TRBV18 and TRBJ2-7, is NAGVMQNPRHLVRRRGQEARLRCSPMKGHSHVYWYRQLPEEGLKFMVYLQKENIIDESGMPKERFSAEFPKEGPSILRIQQVVRGDSAAYFCASSLRDTEQYFGPGTRLTVT.

V is TRBV7-6 and J is TRBJ1-1; TRBD1 aligns across 8 bases. CDR1 is SGHVS, CDR2 FNYEAQ, per germline. There are 16 residues in the CDR3. The V and J ends lost 5 bases and 1 base, in that order; junction bases with no gene match: 9. CDR3 loop: CASSQAPQGANTEAFF. The CDR3 nucleotides read TGTGCCAGCAGCCAAGCCCCTCAGGGGGCGAACACTGAAGCTTTCTTT.

The chain joins TRBV6-6 to TRBJ2-7; 8 nucleotides line up with TRBD1. After removal of 11 bases from V and 3 bases from J, the junction contained 9 bases not matched to a gene. CDR1 is MNHNY and CDR2 is SVGAGI in the germline V gene (reference sequence). This CDR3 contains 13 residues. This chain's CDR3 is CAARTGGNYEQYF. The DNA for the CDR3 is TGTGCCGCAAGAACAGGGGGTAACTACGAGCAGTACTTC.

The V gene is TRBV11-2, the J gene TRBJ2-5; D unresolved. This CDR3 has 14 amino acids. Looked up from germline, CDR1 is SGHAT and CDR2 is FQNNGV. Trimming took 0 bases from V and 7 from J, leaving 12 bases between them. The CDR3 here is CASSLERWIGTQYF. For the CDR3, the DNA is TGTGCCAGCAGCTTAGAGAGGTGGATTGGGACCCAGTACTTC.